This TCR beta chain appears in the sequencing data of a study of T cell changes during pregnancy in multiple sclerosis. TCRdb keeps only in-frame clones here, not all; method: immunoSEQ multiplex PCR. The sample has 65,000 to 85,000 clones, approximately 93% seen once. V shed 0 bases and J 2 bases; nucleotides not matched to a gene: 4. Germline CDR1 is SGHRS and CDR2 is YFSETQ. This CDR3 is built from 15 residues. The clonotype originates from a female donor with multiple sclerosis, enrolled in a pregnancy study. The chain uses TRBV5-1 and TRBJ2-5, with TRBD1 matching 7 bases. The sample was CD4+ T cells from peripheral blood mononuclear cells, taken after pregnancy. The CDR3 sequence: CASSLDTGVQETQYF. The CDR3 DNA is TGCGCCAGCAGCTTGGATACAGGGGTACAAGAGACCCAGTACTTC. Together with reference TRBV5-1 and TRBJ2-5, the CDR3 gives the full variable domain: KAGVTQTPRYLIKTRGQQVTLSCSPISGHRSVSWYQQTPGQGLQFLFEYFSETQRNKGNFPGRFSGRQFSNSRSEMNVSTLELGDSALYLCASSLDTGVQETQYFGPGTRLLVL.